The TCR beta chain described here comes from a study of CD8 T cells in Susac syndrome. Germline CDR1 is KGHSH and CDR2 is LQKENI. The CDR3 is 14 amino acids. Trimming took off 3 bases at V and 7 bases at J, with 12 bases between the two ends. RNA was extracted with the RNeasy kit, and a quantity of about 0.45 to 1 ug was reverse transcribed using random hexamers. TCRdb ran MiXCR on the immunoSEQ multiplex PCR reads and lists one entry per CDR3 protein. The sample has roughly 130,000 distinct CDR3 sequences; less than 95% are singletons. This chain uses TRBV18 with TRBJ1-4; D possibly corresponds to TRBD1 (5 bases). The sample taken for sequencing was CD4+ T cells from PBMCs. The sequence came from a human donor with multiple sclerosis. The CDR3: CASSPGTAGEKLFF. The CDR3, as DNA: TGTGCCAGCTCACCCGGGACGGCGGGTGAAAAACTGTTTTTT.